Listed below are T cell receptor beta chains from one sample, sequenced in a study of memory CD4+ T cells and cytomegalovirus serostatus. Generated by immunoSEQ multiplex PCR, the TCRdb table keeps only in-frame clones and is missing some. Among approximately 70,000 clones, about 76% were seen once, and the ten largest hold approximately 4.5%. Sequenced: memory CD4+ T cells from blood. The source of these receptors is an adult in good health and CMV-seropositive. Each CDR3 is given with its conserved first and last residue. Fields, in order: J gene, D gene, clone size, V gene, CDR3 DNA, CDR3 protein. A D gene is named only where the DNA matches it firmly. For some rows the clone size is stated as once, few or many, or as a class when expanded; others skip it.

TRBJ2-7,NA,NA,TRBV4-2,TGTGCCAGCAGCCAAGGCCTGTGGGCAGAGACCTACGAGCAGTACTTC,CASSQGLWAETYEQYF
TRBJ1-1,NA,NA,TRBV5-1,TGCGCCAGCAGCTTGTTGGGGACGGACACTGAAGCTTTCTTT,CASSLLGTDTEAFF
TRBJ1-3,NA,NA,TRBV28,TGTGCCAGCAGCCTATACGACCACTATCGTACAGTTTCTGGAAACACCATATATTTT,CASSLYDHYRTVSGNTIYF
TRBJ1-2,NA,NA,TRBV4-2,TGTGCCAGCAGCCAAGGACAGGCGAACTATGGCTACACCTTC,CASSQGQANYGYTF
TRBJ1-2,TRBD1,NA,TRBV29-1,TGCAGCGTTGAAGATTTTAATAACAGGGGAGGTAACTATGGCTACACCTTC,CSVEDFNNRGGNYGYTF
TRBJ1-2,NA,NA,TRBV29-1,TGCAGCGTTGAAGGCAGGGGTTATGGCTACACCTTC,CSVEGRGYGYTF
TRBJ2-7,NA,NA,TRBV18,TGTGCCAGCTCCCCGGAAGCGAGCTACGAGCAGTACTTC,CASSPEASYEQYF
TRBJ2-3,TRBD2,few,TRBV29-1,TGCAGCGTCCTCGGGACTAGCGGGGGGGCCACAGATACGCAGTATTTT,CSVLGTSGGATDTQYF
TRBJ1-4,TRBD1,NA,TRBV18,TGTGCCAGCTCACCTGGGACAGATGAAAAACTGTTTTTT,CASSPGTDEKLFF
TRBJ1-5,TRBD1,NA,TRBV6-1,TGTGCCAGCAGTAGGGGACAGGGGAATCAGCCCCAGCATTTT,CASSRGQGNQPQHF
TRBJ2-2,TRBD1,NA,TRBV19,TGTGCCAGTAGTACCGGGACAGCCTTACAAATTTCGAACACCGGGGAGCTGTTTTTT,CASSTGTALQISNTGELFF
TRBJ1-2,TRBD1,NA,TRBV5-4,TGTGCCAGTGTGGACAGGGGAGACGATGGCTACACCTTC,CASVDRGDDGYTF
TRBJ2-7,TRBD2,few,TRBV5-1,TGCGCCAGCAGCTTGGAGGTAGCGGGACCCATCTCCTACGAGCAGTACTTC,CASSLEVAGPISYEQYF
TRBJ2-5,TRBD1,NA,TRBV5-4,TGTGCCAGCAGCACACGGACAGGGACTCAAGAGACCCAGTACTTC,CASSTRTGTQETQYF
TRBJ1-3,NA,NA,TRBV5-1,TGCGCCAGCAGCTTGGGGCCGCCAGGGCAGAGCTCTGGAAACACCATATATTTT,CASSLGPPGQSSGNTIYF
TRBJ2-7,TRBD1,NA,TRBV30,TGTGCCTGGACCAAGGGACAGGGGAGGTACGAGCAGTACTTC,CAWTKGQGRYEQYF
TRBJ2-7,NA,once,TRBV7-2,TGTGCCAGCAGCTTAGGGCCTCAGTTGGGCGAGCAGTACTTC,CASSLGPQLGEQYF
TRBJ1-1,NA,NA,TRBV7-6,TGTGCCAGCAGCTTACAGGGGTTGTTAGCTGAAGCTTTCTTT,CASSLQGLLAEAFF
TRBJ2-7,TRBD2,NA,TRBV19,TGTGCCAGCGGAGCTAGCGGTACCTACGAGCAGTACTTC,CASGASGTYEQYF
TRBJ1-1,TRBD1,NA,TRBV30,TGTGCCTGGGGTAGACAGGGGAACACTGAAGCTTTCTTT,CAWGRQGNTEAFF
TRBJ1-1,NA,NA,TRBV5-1,TGCGCCAGCAGCTTGGCGTCGAGGGTAAACACTGAAGCTTTCTTT,CASSLASRVNTEAFF
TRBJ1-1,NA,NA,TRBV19,TGTGCCAGTAGTATTAGGGCCCTGAACACTGAAGCTTTCTTT,CASSIRALNTEAFF
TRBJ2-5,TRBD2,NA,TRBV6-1,TGTGCCAGCAGTGCCCTAGCGGGGGTAGAGACCCAGTACTTC,CASSALAGVETQYF
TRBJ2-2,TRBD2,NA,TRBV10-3,TGTGCCATCGGGCTAGCGGAGAACACCGGGGAGCTGTTTTTT,CAIGLAENTGELFF
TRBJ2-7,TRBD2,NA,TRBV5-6,TGTGCCAGCAGCTTGGTTGGACTAGCGGGTTCCTACGAGCAGTACTTC,CASSLVGLAGSYEQYF
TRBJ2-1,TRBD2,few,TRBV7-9,TGTGCCAGCAGCCGGACTAGCGGGAGGGTGGATGAGCAGTTCTTC,CASSRTSGRVDEQFF
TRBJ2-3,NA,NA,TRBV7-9,TGTGCCAGCAGCTTAGACTCTGCGGAGGGCACAGATACGCAGTATTTT,CASSLDSAEGTDTQYF
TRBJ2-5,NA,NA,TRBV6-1,TGTGCCAGCAGGAATCAGGGTAGGGAGACCCAGTACTTC,CASRNQGRETQYF
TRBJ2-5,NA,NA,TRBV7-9,TGTGCCAGCAGCTCGCACCAGGACTTGCGAGAGACCCAGTACTTC,CASSSHQDLRETQYF
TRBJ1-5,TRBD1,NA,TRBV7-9,TGTGCCAGCAGCTTAGTGGGACAGGGGAATCAGCCCCAGCATTTT,CASSLVGQGNQPQHF
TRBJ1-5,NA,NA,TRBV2,TGTGCCAGCAGTGAAGCTGGGGATCAGCCCCAGCATTTT,CASSEAGDQPQHF
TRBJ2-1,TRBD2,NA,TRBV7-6,TGTGCCAGCAGCTTAGCGGCAGGACTAGTAGACAATGAGCAGTTCTTC,CASSLAAGLVDNEQFF
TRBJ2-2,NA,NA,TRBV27,TGTGCCAGCAGAGTTGGCCGCGGGGCGGGGACCGGGGAGCTGTTTTTT,CASRVGRGAGTGELFF
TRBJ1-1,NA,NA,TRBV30,TGTGCCTGGAGTGTTTGGCAACCCGGGGATGAAGCTTTCTTT,CAWSVWQPGDEAFF
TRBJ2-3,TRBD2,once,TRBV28,TGTGCCAGCAGTTCATGGACTAGCGGGGCGCCAGATACGCAGTATTTT,CASSSWTSGAPDTQYF
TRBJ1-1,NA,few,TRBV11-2,TGTGCCAGCAGCTTAGCCAGACAAGCGAACACTGAAGCTTTCTTT,CASSLARQANTEAFF
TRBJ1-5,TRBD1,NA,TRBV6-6,TGTGCCGGCCTAGGACAGGAGGATCAGCCCCAGCATTTT,CAGLGQEDQPQHF
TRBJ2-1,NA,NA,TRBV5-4,TGTGCCAGCCGTCCGAGGGGCCAGGGAAACGAGCAGTTCTTC,CASRPRGQGNEQFF
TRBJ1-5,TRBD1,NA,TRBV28,TGTGCCAGCATCGACAGGGGGGGCAATCAGCCCCAGCATTTT,CASIDRGGNQPQHF